This TCR beta chain was recovered during a study of blood T cell repertoires in COVID-19. Sequencing was performed with immunoSEQ multiplex PCR; in TCRdb, only in-frame clones are kept and a portion is missing. This table has 300,000 to 450,000 clones, around 87% appearing once. After removal of 5 bases from V and 6 bases from J, the junction contained 9 bases not matched to a gene. The length of the CDR3 is 14 residues. CDR1 and CDR2 from the germline V gene are SGHTA and FQGNSA. The sequenced material came from PBMCs or T cells enriched from blood (not recorded which). The TCR originated in a man aged 40-49 years in a cohort exposed to, infected with or recovered from COVID-19 (not recorded which). The V call is TRBV7-2, the J call TRBJ1-2; 7 bases map to TRBD1. The CDR3 here is CASSNPDRAHGYTF. CDR3 nucleotide sequence: TGTGCCAGCAGCAACCCCGACAGGGCGCATGGCTACACCTTC.